A selection of T cell receptor beta chains follows, all from one sample in a study of Ad26.COV2.S vaccination and SARS-CoV-2 variants. Clones were sequenced by immunoSEQ multiplex PCR, and TCRdb holds only the in-frame ones, with some missing. The repertoire includes around 300,000 clones, roughly 90% of them detected once, and about 5% sits in the top ten. Specimen: peripheral blood, collected in a trial of Ad26.COV2.S vaccine versus placebo. Source of these receptors: a person between 18 and 59 years old who received the Ad26.COV2.S COVID-19 vaccine or a placebo. Each CDR3 is given with its conserved first and last residue. A D gene is named only where the DNA matches it firmly. The listing skips clone size in some rows; elsewhere it reads once, few, many or a size class.

abundance,j_gene,v_gene,d_gene,CDR3nt,CDR3aa
NA,TRBJ1-5,TRBV27,NA,TGTGCCAGCAGTTCCCTGGGGGGGCAGCCCCAGCATTTT,CASSSLGGQPQHF
once,TRBJ1-2,TRBV2,NA,TGTGCCAGCAGTGATAATTGGACACAATATGGCTACACCTTC,CASSDNWTQYGYTF
NA,TRBJ1-4,TRBV3-1/TRBV3-2,NA,TGTGCCAGCAGCCGCCCCGGGGACGGAAAACTGTTTTTT,CASSRPGDGKLFF
NA,TRBJ2-1,TRBV6-6,NA,TGTGCCAGCACCACCCAGGATGAGCAGTTCTTC,CASTTQDEQFF
NA,TRBJ2-1,TRBV7-2,NA,TGTGCCAGCAGCTTCCCGAAGGGGTCCTACAATGAGCAGTTCTTC,CASSFPKGSYNEQFF
NA,TRBJ2-7,TRBV6-2/TRBV6-3,NA,TGTGCCAGCAGTTACTCCCTCCAGGGGTCCTCCTACGAGCAGTACTTC,CASSYSLQGSSYEQYF
NA,TRBJ2-5,TRBV7-8,TRBD2,TGTGCCAGCAGCTTTCGGGGGGTAGAGACCCAGTACTTC,CASSFRGVETQYF
NA,TRBJ2-3,TRBV9,NA,TGTGCCAGCAGCCTTCGGTGGGGGGCCGGTGATACGCAGTATTTT,CASSLRWGAGDTQYF
NA,TRBJ1-2,TRBV25-1,NA,TGTGCCAGCAGTGAATACAGGTTTGGCTACACCTTC,CASSEYRFGYTF
NA,TRBJ2-7,TRBV5-4,NA,TGTGCCAGCAGCTTGGGGGAGAACTCCTACGAGCAGTACTTC,CASSLGENSYEQYF
NA,TRBJ2-1,TRBV5-1,TRBD1,TGCGCCAGCAGCGCCCGACCGGGACAGACTTACAATGAGCAGTTCTTC,CASSARPGQTYNEQFF
NA,TRBJ1-1,TRBV7-2,NA,TGTGCCAGCAGCTTAAAGGGCCGAGGGACTGAAGCTTTCTTT,CASSLKGRGTEAFF
once,TRBJ1-4,TRBV6-5,NA,TGTGCCAGCAGGACCTGGGAGGAAAAACTGTTTTTT,CASRTWEEKLFF
once,TRBJ2-1,TRBV6-2/TRBV6-3,TRBD2,TGTGCCAGCAGTTATCCCCGCGGGAGGCCTCCTTACAATGAGCAGTTCTTC,CASSYPRGRPPYNEQFF
NA,TRBJ1-1,TRBV18,NA,TGTGCCAGCTCACCAGGAGGATCAGCGACTGAAGCTTTCTTT,CASSPGGSATEAFF
NA,TRBJ1-1,TRBV3-1/TRBV3-2,NA,TGTGCCAGCAGCCAAGCAGGGATTTCTGAAGCTTTCTTT,CASSQAGISEAFF
NA,TRBJ1-2,TRBV4-3,NA,TGCGCCAGCAGCCAAGCTGGCCCTAACTATGGCTACACCTTC,CASSQAGPNYGYTF
NA,TRBJ2-1,TRBV4-3,TRBD1,TGCGCCAGCAGCCGCGACAACAGGGGCGAGGATGAGCAGTTCTTC,CASSRDNRGEDEQFF
NA,TRBJ2-5,TRBV5-1,NA,TGCGCCAGCAGCTTGGTGGCAGGGGTTCAACAAGAGACCCAGTACTTC,CASSLVAGVQQETQYF
NA,TRBJ2-1,TRBV20-1,TRBD2,TGCAGTGCTAGTACCCCCGTAGTTAGCGGGAGAATGTACAATGAGCAGTTCTTC,CSASTPVVSGRMYNEQFF
NA,TRBJ2-3,TRBV5-1,TRBD2,TGCGCCAGCAGCTTGGTAGCGACTAGCGGGGCAGATACGCAGTATTTT,CASSLVATSGADTQYF
NA,TRBJ1-3,TRBV5-1,TRBD1,TGCGCCAGCAGCATACCAGGGGGCGGCTCTGGAAACACCATATATTTT,CASSIPGGGSGNTIYF
NA,TRBJ1-2,TRBV3-1/TRBV3-2,TRBD1,TGTGCCAGCAGACGTAACGGACAGGGGGATGGCTACACCTTC,CASRRNGQGDGYTF
NA,TRBJ2-7,TRBV4-3,NA,TGCGCCAGCAGCGGGACCCACGGCGCCTACGAGCAGTACTTC,CASSGTHGAYEQYF
NA,TRBJ2-5,TRBV3-1/TRBV3-2,TRBD1,TGTGCCAGCAGTCCGGACAGGGGAACAGAGACCCAGTACTTC,CASSPDRGTETQYF
NA,TRBJ2-3,TRBV5-8,TRBD2,TGTGCCAGCAGCTACGGACTAGCGGGACTCGCCCCCACGCAGTATTTT,CASSYGLAGLAPTQYF
NA,TRBJ2-1,TRBV7-3,TRBD1,TGTGCCAGCAGCTCCTGGGACAGCAATGAGCAGTTCTTC,CASSSWDSNEQFF
NA,TRBJ1-2,TRBV19,NA,TGTGCCAGTAGTATAGATGTTACAGGGCGCCTAAATAACTATGGCTACACCTTC,CASSIDVTGRLNNYGYTF
NA,TRBJ1-2,TRBV7-2,TRBD1,TGTGCCAGCAGCCCCCGGACAGGGGGCGATTCTCTCGGCTACACCTTC,CASSPRTGGDSLGYTF
NA,TRBJ1-2,TRBV12-3/TRBV12-4,NA,TGTGCCAGCATGACTGGGCTCGGCTACACCTTC,CASMTGLGYTF
NA,TRBJ2-2,TRBV10-1,NA,TGCGCCAGCAGAGAGAACACCGGGGAGCTGTTTTTT,CASRENTGELFF
NA,TRBJ2-5,TRBV18,NA,TGTGCCAGCTCACCAGGTACGGGGGCCTCAGAGACCCAGTACTTC,CASSPGTGASETQYF
NA,TRBJ1-2,TRBV10-2,TRBD1,TGCGCCAGCAGGGAGACAGGGGAGGGTCAGGGCTACACCTTC,CASRETGEGQGYTF
NA,TRBJ1-2,TRBV5-6,NA,TGTGCCAGCAGCTCCTGGCCTCCAGACCGATCTGGCTACACCTTC,CASSSWPPDRSGYTF
NA,TRBJ2-7,TRBV7-9,NA,TGTGCCAGCAGCTATCGTTCCGGGGTGGACCACTCCTACGAGCAGTACTTC,CASSYRSGVDHSYEQYF
NA,TRBJ1-2,TRBV3-1/TRBV3-2,NA,TGTGCCAGCAGCCAAGGAGGATCTTCGGGTGGCTACACCTTC,CASSQGGSSGGYTF
NA,TRBJ1-6,TRBV6-5,TRBD1,TGTGCCAGCAGCCTCCGGGACAGGGAGAATTCACCCCTCCACTTT,CASSLRDRENSPLHF
NA,TRBJ2-3,TRBV24-1,TRBD1,TGTGCCACCAGTGATGTGGGGACAGGTATTACAGATACGCAGTATTTT,CATSDVGTGITDTQYF
NA,TRBJ2-1,TRBV4-1,TRBD2,TGCGCCAGCAGCCAAGAACGGGGCCGGGGGGGTTACAATGAGCAGTTCTTC,CASSQERGRGGYNEQFF
NA,TRBJ1-5,TRBV13,NA,TGTGCCAGCAGCGACAGCCGTAGGTATAGCAATCAGCCCCAGCATTTT,CASSDSRRYSNQPQHF
NA,TRBJ1-3,TRBV28,NA,TGTGCCAGCAGTTTATTTAAGGGCAGAGCTACGAGAGGAAACACCATATATTTT,CASSLFKGRATRGNTIYF
NA,TRBJ2-1,TRBV4-1,TRBD2,TGCGCCAGCAGCCACCGGGGACTAGCGGGAGGGGCGTATTTCAATGAGCAGTTCTTC,CASSHRGLAGGAYFNEQFF
NA,TRBJ2-3,TRBV4-3,NA,TGCGCCAGCAGCCAAGTCGTAGCGTCAGATACGCAGTATTTT,CASSQVVASDTQYF
NA,TRBJ1-2,TRBV2,NA,TGTGCCAGCAGTGTCGGGGGGCTAGGTGGCTACACCTTC,CASSVGGLGGYTF
NA,TRBJ2-5,TRBV7-8,TRBD2,TGTGCCAGCAGCTTATTCCTACTAGGGAGGGAAGAGACCCAGTACTTC,CASSLFLLGREETQYF
NA,TRBJ2-5,TRBV9,NA,TGTGCCAGCAGCGTAGGGTATTTGACGGGAGACCCAGGGGAGACCCAGTACTTC,CASSVGYLTGDPGETQYF
NA,TRBJ1-2,TRBV2,TRBD1,TGTGCCAGCAGTACCTCGACAGGGGGCAACTATGGCTACACCTTC,CASSTSTGGNYGYTF
NA,TRBJ1-2,TRBV27,NA,TGTGCCAGCAGTCCTGTGCGGGGGTTCTATGGCTACACCTTC,CASSPVRGFYGYTF
few,TRBJ1-6,TRBV30,NA,TGTGCCTGGGCTCTAAAAGGGGATTCACCCCTCCACTTT,CAWALKGDSPLHF
NA,TRBJ1-2,TRBV29-1,NA,TGCAGCGTTTTCCGAGGGCCTAACTATGGCTACACCTTC,CSVFRGPNYGYTF
NA,TRBJ1-2,TRBV5-1,TRBD1,TGCGCCAGCAGCCCACTAAATCGAGGGGGCGCAGGCTACACCTTC,CASSPLNRGGAGYTF
NA,TRBJ2-5,TRBV30,TRBD2,TGTGCCTGGAGTGTAGCGGGGGGGAGGGTAGAGACCCAGTACTTC,CAWSVAGGRVETQYF
NA,TRBJ2-5,TRBV2,NA,TGTGCCAGCAGTGGGGAACGGCTCCAAGAGACCCAGTACTTC,CASSGERLQETQYF
once,TRBJ2-2,TRBV13,NA,TGTGCCAGCAGCTCACCGCCGCGGACCGGGGAGCTGTTTTTT,CASSSPPRTGELFF
NA,TRBJ1-1,TRBV29-1,NA,TGCAGCGCCGACCCTGGGGGCGCGGGAACTGAAGCTTTCTTT,CSADPGGAGTEAFF
NA,TRBJ2-7,TRBV9,NA,TGTGCCAGCACCCTTGGCGGGGACTCCTACGAGCAGTACTTC,CASTLGGDSYEQYF
NA,TRBJ1-2,TRBV3-1/TRBV3-2,NA,TGTGCCAGCAGCCAAGGCGTTGGCTACACCTTC,CASSQGVGYTF
NA,TRBJ1-2,TRBV6-5,NA,TGTGCCAGCAGTTATAACAGGAACTATGGCTACACCTTC,CASSYNRNYGYTF
NA,TRBJ2-5,TRBV28,TRBD2,TGTGCCACCATCTCTCCGACGGGAGGACAAGAGACCCAGTACTTC,CATISPTGGQETQYF
NA,TRBJ2-7,TRBV28,NA,TGTGCCAGCAGTTTATTAGAGGGGGCCTACGAGCAGTACTTC,CASSLLEGAYEQYF